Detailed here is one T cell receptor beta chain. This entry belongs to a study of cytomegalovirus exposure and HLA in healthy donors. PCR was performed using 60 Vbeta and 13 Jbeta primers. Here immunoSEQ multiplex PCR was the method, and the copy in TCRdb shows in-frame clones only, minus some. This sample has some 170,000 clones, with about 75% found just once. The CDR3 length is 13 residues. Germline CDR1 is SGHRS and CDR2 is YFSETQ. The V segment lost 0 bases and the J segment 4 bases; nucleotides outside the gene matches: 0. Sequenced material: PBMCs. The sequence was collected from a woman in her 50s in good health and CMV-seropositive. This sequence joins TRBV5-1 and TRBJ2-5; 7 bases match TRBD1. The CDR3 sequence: CASSLGQGETQYF. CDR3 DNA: TGCGCCAGCAGCTTGGGACAGGGAGAGACCCAGTACTTC.